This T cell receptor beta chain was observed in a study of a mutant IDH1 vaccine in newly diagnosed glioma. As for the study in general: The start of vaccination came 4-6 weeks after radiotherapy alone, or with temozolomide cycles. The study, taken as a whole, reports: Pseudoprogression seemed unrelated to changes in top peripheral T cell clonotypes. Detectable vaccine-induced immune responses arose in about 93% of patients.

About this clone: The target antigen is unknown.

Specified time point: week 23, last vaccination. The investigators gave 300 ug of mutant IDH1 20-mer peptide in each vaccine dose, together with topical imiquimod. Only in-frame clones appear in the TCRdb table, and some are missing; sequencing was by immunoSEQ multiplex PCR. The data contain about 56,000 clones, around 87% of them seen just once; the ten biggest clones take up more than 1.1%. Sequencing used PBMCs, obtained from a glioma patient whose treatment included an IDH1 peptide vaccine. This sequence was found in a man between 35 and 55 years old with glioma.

The CDR3 bases are TGTGCCAGCAGTGAAGTCCCGGGGGGTCAGCCCCAGCATTTT. It specifies CASSEVPGGQPQHF. The chain uses TRBV6-1 and TRBJ1-5, with D possibly matching TRBD1 (5 bases). V lost 1 base and J 6 bases, leaving 10 bases between the germline ends. CDR1 and CDR2 from the germline V gene are MNHNS and SASEGT. The CDR3 spans 14 residues.